This T cell receptor (beta chain) was obtained from a study of Graves' ophthalmopathy and Graves' hyperthyroidism (dated by TCRdb to between 2017 and 2018). Background on the whole study: Peripheral blood was collected before any treatment was given, at the time of initial diagnosis. To tell Graves' ophthalmopathy apart from Graves' hyperthyroidism, and to predict which patients would progress to ophthalmopathy, the study relied on TCR beta repertoire signatures. In total, some 140 blood samples were TCR-sequenced: 43 ophthalmopathy, approximately 80 hyperthyroidism and about 17 hyperthyroidism-to-ophthalmopathy patients. To explore V-J signatures distinguishing ophthalmopathy from hyperthyroidism, a discovery set of around 100 patients (more than 40 ophthalmopathy, 57 stable hyperthyroidism) was enrolled. The independent validation cohort included under 20 hyperthyroidism patients plus 17 patients who later progressed from hyperthyroidism to ophthalmopathy. T-cell repertoires of thyroid tissue and blood were compared in several hyperthyroidism patients. After sampling, hyperthyroidism patients received methimazole starting at 30 mg daily, and ophthalmopathy patients received high-dose intravenous methylprednisolone. The 85 to 100 discovery patients were divided at random into training and test sets in a 7:3 ratio.

For repertoire sequencing, the TCR beta CDR3 regions were amplified from RNA transcripts. The first round was an RT-PCR using HTBI primers with the Qiagen OneStep RT-PCR kit, and this first round was followed by a second-round multiplex PCR, then size selection and purification. Libraries were sequenced paired-end with 100 bp reads on an Illumina HiSeq2000. Per the source publication's procedure: Reads were processed with SOAPnuke, discarding reads with adapters, uncalled bases, mean Phred below 15, or no exact constant-primer or identifier match. COPE v1.2.5 was used to merge the high-quality paired reads. Each unique nucleotide sequence was defined as a clonotype, and clonotypes were aligned to IMGT TRB V, D and J references with MiTCR v1.1. The analysis was limited to V-J combinations with a frequency above 0.0001, which together covered just over 98% of the repertoires. For each V-J combination, a TCR clonal expansion and chaos score was defined as F50 clonal expansion divided by the chaos observed in the TCRdist matrix. Features were reduced by Welch's t-statistics and random forest to more than 10 V-J combinations, which fed a naive Bayes classifier. Thyroid-blood repertoire similarity was quantified with the Morisita-Horn index. The public reads were reprocessed in TCRdb via fastp at Q25 and MiXCR, keeping in-frame beta chains. Each CDR3 protein gets just one entry, which takes the most common genes and DNA from the rows behind it. For this entry, the V and J calls and clone size follow TCRdb and not the study's own pipeline. This sample has about 480,000 distinct CDR3 sequences in its table, and around an eighth of those were observed once. The top ten hold roughly 9.8% of the sample.

Patients with ophthalmopathy had moderately to severely active disease, with a Clinical Activity Score of 3 or more, a NOSPECS grade of 4 or more, and a disease duration of less than 3 months. Anyone with other autoimmune diseases, uncontrolled infections, pregnancy or lactation was excluded from the study. Diagnosis relied on clinical symptoms, serum thyroxine, TRAb, thyroid ultrasound and orbital computed tomography. Using Ficoll-Paque density gradient centrifugation, PBMCs were isolated from less than 11 ml of fresh peripheral blood. Total RNA was extracted with Trizol reagent and quality-checked on an Agilent 2100 Bioanalyzer. Broad study findings and their caveats: The 13-signature model separated ophthalmopathy from stable hyperthyroidism with around 90% sensitivity and about 81% specificity in cross-validation, and 80%/75% in the test set. Most of the expanded thyroid clonotypes with a frequency above 0.001 were also detected in blood, and it was suggested that the thyroid immune response may be reflected by blood repertoires. In validation, the model predicted ophthalmopathy progression with about 64% sensitivity and around 72% specificity; some twelve predicted patients were CT-confirmed with GO in a median of about 7.1 months. Sample size was not predetermined statistically, and investigators were not blinded to group allocation.

As concerns this clonotype: Its antigen is not yet known. Base qualities are not provided; no much larger clone lies one nucleotide away.

The sample consisted of blood. The TCR was taken from a woman aged 30 to 39 with Graves' ophthalmopathy. Donor details come from another sample of the same person, matched by shared clones.

The CDR3 reads as follows: CASSPGGLFMEQYF. The nucleotides are TGTGCCAGCAGCCCTGGGGGACTATTCATGGAGCAGTACTTC. This chain joins TRBV3-1 to TRBJ2-7; 7 bases in between match TRBD2. The CDR1 and CDR2 encoded by the germline V gene (reference sequence) are LGHDT and YNNKEL. V is cut back by 4 bases and J by 7 bases, with 10 bases in the junction unmatched. The CDR3 numbers 14 residues from cysteine through phenylalanine. Solely the CDR3 DNA is kept, with 42 bases framed from the first base.